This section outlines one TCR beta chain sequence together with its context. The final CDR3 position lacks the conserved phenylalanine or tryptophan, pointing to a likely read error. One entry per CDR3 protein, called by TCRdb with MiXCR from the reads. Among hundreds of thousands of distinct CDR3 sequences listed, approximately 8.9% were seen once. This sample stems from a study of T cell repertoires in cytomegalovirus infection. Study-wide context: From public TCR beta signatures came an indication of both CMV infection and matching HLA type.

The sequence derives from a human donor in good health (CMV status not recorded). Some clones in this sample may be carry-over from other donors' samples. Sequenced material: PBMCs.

The CDR3 DNA follows: TGCAGCGCCTGGCCAGGGCTGGAGACCCAGTACCTC. Its protein is CSAWPGLETQYL. V usage is TRBV29-1 and J usage is TRBJ2-5; the D gene is possibly TRBD1 (5 bases). This CDR3 has 12 residues. The germline gives CDR1 SQVTM, CDR2 ANQGSEA. The ends were cut back, 7 bases at V and 5 bases at J, with 14 bases in the middle.